This TCR beta chain originates from a study of CD8+CD57+ T cells in acquired aplastic anemia (dated by TCRdb to 2016 to 2019). Context from the whole study: On average, sorted CD4+ and CD8+ cells yielded around 3.1 ug of extracted DNA, with a range of roughly 0.18 to 27.4 ug. CD8+CD57+ expansion was defined as a frequency above the mean frequency observed in healthy subjects.

This clonotype was seen only a few times. What this receptor recognizes is not known. Per-base qualities were not stored, and no clone one base away is much larger. The patients picked for sequencing were ones in whom flow cytometry had shown an expansion of CD8+CD57+ cells. All patients had severe acquired aplastic anemia diagnosed by International Study of Aplastic Anemia and Agranulocytosis and Camitta criteria. No therapy had been received by the patients at the time of blood sampling. The study deep-sequenced TCR repertoires of sorted CD4+ and CD8+ blood T cells from severe aplastic anemia patients and healthy subjects. In the USA, patient enrollment took place under clinicaltrials.gov protocols 00001620, 01623167, 00001397, 00071045, 00081523 and 00961064. Ficoll-Paque density gradient centrifugation was used to isolate peripheral blood mononuclear cells. Before DNA extraction, CD4+ and CD8+ T cells were sorted with FACS or magnetic beads.

TCR beta VDJ combination and CDR3 sequence profiling used genomic DNA as the template. TCR repertoire sequencing was run on an Illumina HiSeq 2000. In the paper's pipeline: Repertoires were assessed using TRBV/TRBJ rearrangement plots, CDR3 size and DJ length profiles, and Simpson's diversity index. The immunodominant clone was defined as the most abundant DNA sequence in deep sequencing data. CDR3 amino acid sequences were screened for sharing across subjects and were compared with published repertoires and the VDJdb database. Through fastp at Q25 and MiXCR, TCRdb rebuilt clones from the public reads, retaining in-frame beta chains. Entries that share a CDR3 protein sequence are merged under the most common genes and DNA. The V and J calls and clone size are TCRdb's, not the authors'. Here the sample has a few hundred thousand distinct CDR3 sequences; over 25% occur a single time. The leading ten clones occupy less than 0.85% of the sample.

The paper as a whole reports these results and caveats: Nearly 30 CD8+ CDR3 sequences were found in both patients and controls but appeared to be highly expressed in patients and within the immunodominant clones of the patients. Patients and healthy controls showed no significant difference in CD8+ Simpson's diversity (P=0.060).

Sequenced input: sorted CD4+, CD8+, or CD8+CD57+ T cells (not recorded which) from PBMCs. The TCR comes from a human donor with aplastic anemia.

The sequenced DNA: TGCAGTGCTGGGGGGGACAGGGGGCACAATCAGCCCCAGCATTTT. Its protein reads: CSAGGDRGHNQPQHF. The chain employs TRBV20-1 and TRBJ1-5; 12 central bases correspond to TRBD1. Reading from cysteine to phenylalanine, the CDR3 counts 15 amino acids. Solely the CDR3 DNA is kept, with 45 bases framed from the first base. The germline V gene (reference sequence) supplies CDR1 DFQATT and CDR2 SNEGSKA. Clipping removes 5 bases from V and 3 bases from J, with 5 as the unmatched junction base count.